Included here is one TCR beta chain sequence, with context. Its antigen is as yet unknown. Between the trimmed V and J ends, which lost 9 bases and 0 bases, there was a span of 12 bases. In germline, CDR1 is MNHEY, CDR2 SMNVEV (reference sequence). The CDR3 loop spans 14 amino acids. The PCR had 60 Vbeta and 13 Jbeta primers. Generated by immunoSEQ multiplex PCR, the TCRdb table keeps only in-frame clones and is missing some. This table lists around 35,000 clones. These data originate in a study of cytomegalovirus exposure and HLA in healthy donors. The wider study: Caucasian-associated ancestry cluster membership applied to approximately 80% of under 450 genotyped donors. Study-wide results and caveats: Most TCR sequences proved rare, with some public TCRs found in many donors. Presence/absence analysis assumed near-uniform sequencing depth across donors. Researchers reported in a later analysis that common viral pathogens appeared linked to several top clusters.

Source material: PBMCs. The clonotype comes from a woman in her forties in good health and CMV-seropositive. The chain has TRBV27 and TRBJ2-1; no definite D call. The CDR3 here is CASKRVASYNEQFF. The CDR3 DNA reads TGTGCCAGTAAAAGAGTCGCCTCCTACAATGAGCAGTTCTTC.